These 29 T cell receptor beta chains share one sample of origin, sequenced in a study of blood T cells in healthy people across ages. Sample-barcoded 5' priming and a J-beta primer mix drove a second PCR of roughly 7 to 11 cycles. TCRdb re-called the 5' RACE reads with MiXCR, one entry per CDR3 protein. The data show hundreds of thousands of distinct CDR3 sequences, approximately 35% seen once. The material sequenced was blood. The receptor set was obtained from a man younger than 35 in good health.

This clonotype was observed a few times. J is TRBJ1-1 and V is TRBV9, with 9 bases aligning to TRBD1. The CDR3 runs to 18 residues. V shed 0 bases and J 1 base; nucleotides not matched to a gene: 10. Germline V gene sequence: CDR1 SGDLS, CDR2 YYNGEE. The CDR3 reads CASSVEFSSDRGNTEAFF. For the CDR3, the DNA is TGTGCCAGCAGCGTAGAGTTTAGTTCGGACAGGGGGAACACTGAAGCTTTCTTT. The full variable domain, its missing parts supplied by reference TRBV9 and TRBJ1-1, is DSGVTQTPKHLITATGQRVTLRCSPRSGDLSVYWYQQSLDQGLQFLIQYYNGEERAKGNILERFSAQQFPDLHSELNLSSLELGDSALYFCASSVEFSSDRGNTEAFFGQGTRLTVV.

About this clonotype: This may be a read error: a much more frequent sequence differs by one nucleotide. The V call is TRBV4-3, the J call TRBJ2-5; 7 bases agree with TRBD2. Germline CDR1 LGHNA, CDR2 YSLEER. Losses at the gene ends were 0 bases for V and 7 bases for J; bases not matched to a gene: 11. The CDR3 has 16 residues. The CDR3 nucleotides read TGCGCCAGCAGCCAAGAACTCCGGGGGGTAAAAGGGACCCAGTACTTC. It encodes CASSQELRGVKGTQYF.

The gene calls are TRBV24-1 and TRBJ1-6; tentatively, D is TRBD1 (5 bases). The CDR3 loop spans 17 amino acids. Germline V gene sequence: CDR1 KGHDR, CDR2 SFDVKD. Trimming removed 3 bases at V and 5 bases at J, with 16 bases between. The CDR3: CATSDPAGRHHNSPLHF. The CDR3 bases are TGTGCCACCAGTGATCCAGCGGGGCGGCATCATAATTCACCCCTCCACTTT.

This sequence joins TRBV20-1 and TRBJ1-1; D is ambiguous. Germline V gene lookup returns CDR1 DFQATT and CDR2 SNEGSKA (reference sequence). This CDR3 spans 12 amino acids. V lost 6 bases, J lost 4 bases, and 12 bases lay in between. The CDR3 region has the DNA TGCAGTGCGCCGGTCCCGACCACTGAAGCTTTCTTT. This encodes CSAPVPTTEAFF.

This clonotype occurred many times. The rearrangement joins TRBV11-2 to TRBJ1-2, with 9 bases lining up with TRBD1. Germline V lookup: CDR1 SGHAT, CDR2 FQNNGV. The CDR3 runs 13 residues. The trim removed 1 base at V and 6 bases at J, leaving 0 bases unmatched. CDR3 DNA sequence: TGTGCCAGCAGCTTAGGGACAGGGGATGGCTACACCTTC. Residues: CASSLGTGDGYTF.

This clonotype was detected many times. V is TRBV12-3 or TRBV12-4 and J is TRBJ1-2; 11 nucleotides agree with TRBD1. Losses at the gene ends were 6 bases for V and 5 bases for J; bases not matched to a gene: 8. The length of the CDR3 is 15 residues. CDR3 coding DNA: TGTGCCAGCAGAACCGGGACAGGGGGATATTATGGCTACACCTTC. This codes for CASRTGTGGYYGYTF.

The DNA of the CDR3 is TGTGCCAGCAGCGTAGATGCAGGGAATTCACCCCTCCACTTT. Amino acid sequence: CASSVDAGNSPLHF. This chain uses TRBV9 with TRBJ1-6, with D perhaps matching TRBD1 (5 bases). The CDR3 runs 14 residues. Germline CDR1 and CDR2: SGDLS and YYNGEE. The V end was cut by 0 bases, the J end by 7 bases, with 8 bases between.

V gene TRBV4-3 combines with J gene TRBJ2-2; no firm D call. Trimming took 0 bases from V and 6 from J, leaving 11 bases between them. CDR3 length: 15 residues. CDR1 and CDR2 from the germline V gene are LGHNA and YSLEER. Written as DNA, the CDR3 is TGCGCCAGCAGCCAAGATCCGGGCCTGGCCGGGGAGCTGTTTTTT. Amino acid sequence: CASSQDPGLAGELFF.

The chain links TRBV4-1 to TRBJ1-6; D gene unclear. In germline, CDR1 is MGHRA, CDR2 YSYEKL. Trimming shortened V by 0 bases and J by 3 bases, and 3 bases separated the two germline ends. The CDR3 runs 14 residues. Written as DNA, the CDR3 is TGCGCCAGCAGCCAAGAGGTCTATAATTCACCCCTCCACTTT. Protein product: CASSQEVYNSPLHF.

This clonotype showed up just a few times. The genes are TRBV5-1 and TRBJ2-1; D uncertain. V dropped 0 bases and J dropped 7 bases, with 14 bases sitting between them. Germline values: CDR1 SGHRS, CDR2 YFSETQ. The CDR3 is 15 amino acids. This CDR3 is CASSLEGQEVNEQFF. Written as DNA, the CDR3 is TGCGCCAGCAGCTTGGAAGGCCAAGAGGTAAATGAGCAGTTCTTC.

V and J are TRBV9 and TRBJ2-6; TRBD1 matches at 8 bases. Germline trimming cut 4 bases from V and 1 base from J; bases unmatched to any gene: 19. CDR1 is SGDLS, CDR2 YYNGEE, per germline. The CDR3 is made up of 21 amino acids. CDR3 nucleotide sequence: TGTGCCAGCAGCCCCCAGAGGACAGGGCTTCTGCGATTTTCTGGGGCCAACGTCCTGACTTTC. Its translation is CASSPQRTGLLRFSGANVLTF.

In its sample, this clonotype was seen a few times. The chain couples TRBV20-1 to TRBJ1-5; the D gene is possibly TRBD1 (5 bases). This CDR3 region has 12 residues. In germline, CDR1 is DFQATT, CDR2 SNEGSKA (reference sequence). The CDR3: CSVDRGDQPQHF. CDR3 sequence (DNA): TGCAGCGTGGACCGAGGGGATCAGCCCCAGCATTTT.

Notes on this clonotype: A much larger clone sits a single nucleotide away, making a read error possible. V is TRBV7-9 and J is TRBJ2-7, with 8 nucleotides matching TRBD1. The CDR3 runs to 16 residues. Germline lookup yields CDR1 SEHNR and CDR2 FQNEAQ (reference sequence). The CDR3 bases are TGTGCCAGCAGCTTAGGTAACAGGGGGAGCACCTACGGGCAGTACTTC. Protein product: CASSLGNRGSTYGQYF.

The chain employs TRBV20-1 and TRBJ2-3; TRBD1 agrees at 7 bases. Looked up from germline, CDR1 is DFQATT and CDR2 is SNEGSKA (reference sequence). CDR3 length equals 13 residues. Trimming took 5 bases from V and 5 from J; bases not matched to a gene: 7. CDR3 residues: CSAPTGSRDTQYF. CDR3 nucleotides: TGCAGTGCTCCGACAGGGAGTCGAGATACGCAGTATTTT.

This chain joins TRBV27 and TRBJ2-1; TRBD1 agrees at 9 bases. J gave up 7 bases and V 2 bases, and 9 bases lay outside the gene matches. Germline loops: CDR1 MNHEY, CDR2 SMNVEV (reference sequence). The CDR3 has 16 amino acids. CDR3 amino acids: CASSLAGTGLRNEQFF. The CDR3, as DNA: TGTGCCAGCAGTTTAGCCGGGACAGGGCTAAGAAATGAGCAGTTCTTC.

This clonotype has only a few counts. The genes are TRBV28 and TRBJ1-6, with D tentatively TRBD1 (5 bases). V gave up 9 bases and J gave up 10 bases, with 13 bases separating them. Germline CDR1 and CDR2: MDHEN and SYDVKM. The CDR3 extends over 12 amino acids. The CDR3 protein is CASGSRESPLHF. Here the CDR3 DNA reads TGTGCCAGTGGGAGCAGGGAATCACCCCTCCACTTT.

The sample holds many counts of this clonotype. The chain is built from TRBV15 and TRBJ1-2; 7 bases align to TRBD1. The V gene end was trimmed by 5 bases and the J gene end by 4 bases; junction bases not matched to a gene: 10. Looked up from germline, CDR1 is LNHNV and CDR2 is YYDKDF (reference sequence). The CDR3 covers 15 residues. CDR3 nucleotides: TGTGCCACCAGCCCCGCGGACAGGTTCTTCTATGGCTACACCTTC. Translation gives CATSPADRFFYGYTF.

The chain has TRBV4-3 and TRBJ1-1; D not resolved. V was clipped by 0 bases and J by 5 bases, with 13 bases between them. The V gene's germline CDR1 is LGHNA and CDR2 YSLEER. The CDR3 is 15 amino acids. The chain's CDR3 is CASSQDDGLGTEAFF. CDR3 DNA: TGCGCCAGCAGCCAAGATGACGGCTTGGGGACTGAAGCTTTCTTT.

This clonotype was counted at least ten times. The CDR3 is CASSLVLAANEQFF. Here the CDR3 DNA reads TGCGCCAGCAGCTTGGTCCTAGCCGCGAATGAGCAGTTCTTC. The chain has TRBV5-1 and TRBJ2-1, with D perhaps TRBD2 (5 bases). This CDR3 region has 14 residues. Trimming shortened V by 0 bases and J by 7 bases, and 11 bases separated the two germline ends. CDR1 is SGHRS and CDR2 is YFSETQ in the germline V gene.

In this sample, this clonotype turned up a few times. CDR3 amino acids: CASSFSGGLGNEQFF. DNA of the CDR3: TGTGCCAGCAGCTTCAGCGGGGGGCTAGGAAATGAGCAGTTCTTC. The V call is TRBV7-9, the J call TRBJ2-1; 9 bases are shared with TRBD2. CDR1 is SEHNR and CDR2 is FQNEAQ in the germline V gene (reference sequence). CDR3 size: 15 residues. The ends lost 3 bases at V and 7 bases at J; junction bases unmatched: 7.

This sequence joins TRBV4-1 and TRBJ2-4; D is unclear. V gave up 2 bases and J gave up 5 bases, with 16 bases separating them. The CDR3 has 16 amino acids. From germline, CDR1 is MGHRA and CDR2 YSYEKL. In DNA form, the CDR3 reads TGCGCCAGCAGCCAATTTCCCGCCTTGGGTCAAAACATTCAGTACTTC. Protein sequence: CASSQFPALGQNIQYF.

This clonotype came up a few times. The chain uses TRBV12-3 or TRBV12-4 and TRBJ2-7; D is possibly TRBD1 (6 bases). The V gene lost 2 bases and the J gene lost 6 bases, with 14 bases spanning the gap. The CDR3 spans 14 residues. The CDR3 protein is CASSLRTAGGEQYF. CDR3 nucleotide sequence: TGTGCCAGCAGTTTAAGGACAGCCGGAGGCGAGCAGTACTTC.

The rearrangement joins TRBV20-1 to TRBJ1-2, with 12 bases lining up with TRBD1. The germline V gene encodes CDR1 DFQATT and CDR2 SNEGSKA (reference sequence). The CDR3 covers 15 residues. Unmatched junction bases numbered 13, after V lost 6 bases and J lost 8 bases. The CDR3 DNA reads as TGCAGTGCAGCTGGGACAGGGGGCGCTCGCAACGGCTACACCTTC. This encodes CSAAGTGGARNGYTF.

This clonotype has a count of ten or more. A read error may explain this, as a much larger clone is one base away. The V and J genes are TRBV29-1 and TRBJ1-2, with D maybe TRBD1 (6 bases). The CDR3 loop spans 15 amino acids. The germline gives CDR1 SQVTM, CDR2 ANQGSEA. CDR3 bases: TGCAGCGTTGAAGTCCCTCCGACAGGAACTTATGACTACACCTTC. It specifies CSVEVPPTGTYDYTF.

The chain combines TRBV7-6 with TRBJ2-6, with D hard to call. Per germline, CDR1 SGHVS and CDR2 FNYEAQ. The CDR3 sequence is 16 residues long. V shed 1 base and J shed 1 base, with 8 bases lying between them. The CDR3 region is CASSLGPTSGANVLTF. The CDR3 DNA reads TGTGCCAGCAGCTTAGGCCCTACATCTGGGGCCAACGTCCTGACTTTC. Together with reference TRBV7-6 and TRBJ2-6, the CDR3 gives the full variable domain: GAGVSQSPRYKVTKRGQDVALRCDPISGHVSLYWYRQALGQGPEFLTYFNYEAQQDKSGLPNDRFSAERPEGSISTLTIQRTEQRDSAMYRCASSLGPTSGANVLTFGAGSRLTVL.

The CDR3 loop reads CASSVDLPFSGNTIYF. CDR3 coding DNA: TGTGCCAGCAGCGTAGATCTGCCTTTCTCTGGAAACACCATATATTTT. The chain links TRBV9 to TRBJ1-3; D is ambiguous. The germline gives CDR1 SGDLS, CDR2 YYNGEE. The CDR3 sequence is 16 residues long. V gave up 0 bases and J gave up 0 bases, with 10 bases separating them.

This clonotype was seen once. V usage is TRBV12-5 and J usage is TRBJ2-4, with D maybe TRBD2 (6 bases). The DNA end lines up better with TRBJ2-7; the J call may be wrong. CDR1 and CDR2 (germline): LGHNT, FRNRAP. The CDR3 is made up of 13 amino acids. The CDR3 coding sequence is TGTGCTAGTGGGCCCCGCGGGGCTCTCGAGCAGTACTTC. It translates to CASGPRGALEQYF.

The genes are TRBV5-4 and TRBJ1-1; 7 nucleotides match TRBD1. The trim removed 4 bases at V and 1 base at J, leaving 4 bases unmatched. Germline CDR1 and CDR2: SGHNT and YYREEE (reference sequence). The CDR3 consists of 14 residues. In DNA, the CDR3 is TGTGCCAGCAGCGTGACAGGGCCGAACACTGAAGCTTTCTTT. Translating gives CASSVTGPNTEAFF.

The chain recombines TRBV25-1 with TRBJ2-1; 10 positions agree with TRBD2. V shed 8 bases and J 7 bases; nucleotides not matched to a gene: 8. Germline V gene lookup returns CDR1 MGHDK and CDR2 SYGVNS. The CDR3 is made up of 14 amino acids. CDR3 nucleotide sequence: TGTGCCAGCCGTGGAGCGGGAGGGTCAAATGAGCAGTTCTTC. Translated: CASRGAGGSNEQFF.